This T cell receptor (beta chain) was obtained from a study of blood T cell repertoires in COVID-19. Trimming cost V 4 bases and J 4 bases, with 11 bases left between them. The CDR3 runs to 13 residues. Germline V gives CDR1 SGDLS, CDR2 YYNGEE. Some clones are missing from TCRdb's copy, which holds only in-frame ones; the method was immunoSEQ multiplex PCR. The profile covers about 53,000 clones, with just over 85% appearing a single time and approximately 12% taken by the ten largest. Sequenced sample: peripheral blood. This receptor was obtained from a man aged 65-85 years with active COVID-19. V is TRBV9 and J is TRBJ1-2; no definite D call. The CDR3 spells CASSPTETYGYTF. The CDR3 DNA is TGTGCCAGCAGCCCAACAGAGACCTATGGCTACACCTTC.